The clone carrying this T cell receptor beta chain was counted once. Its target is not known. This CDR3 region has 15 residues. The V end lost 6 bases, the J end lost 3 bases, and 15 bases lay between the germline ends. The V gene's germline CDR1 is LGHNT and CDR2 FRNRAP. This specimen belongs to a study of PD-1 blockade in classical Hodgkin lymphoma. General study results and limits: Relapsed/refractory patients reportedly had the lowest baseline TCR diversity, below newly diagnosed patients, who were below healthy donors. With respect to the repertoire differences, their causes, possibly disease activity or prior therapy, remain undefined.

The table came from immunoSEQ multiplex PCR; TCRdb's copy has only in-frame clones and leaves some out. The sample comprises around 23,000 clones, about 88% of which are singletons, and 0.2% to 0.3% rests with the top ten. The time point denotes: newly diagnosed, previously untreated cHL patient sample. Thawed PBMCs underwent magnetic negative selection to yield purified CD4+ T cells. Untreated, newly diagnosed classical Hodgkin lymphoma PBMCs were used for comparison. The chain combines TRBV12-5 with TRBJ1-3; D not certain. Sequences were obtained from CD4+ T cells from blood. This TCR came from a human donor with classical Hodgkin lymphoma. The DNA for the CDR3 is TGTGCTAGTGGCCATGGCCTTAGGGATGGAAACACCATATATTTT. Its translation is CASGHGLRDGNTIYF.